The clone carrying this TCR beta chain appeared many times. Its cognate antigen is unknown. TCRdb processed the reads anew with MiXCR; each CDR3 protein has one entry. The repertoire includes hundreds of thousands of distinct CDR3 sequences, roughly a tenth of them detected once, and around 2.6% sits in the top ten. This record belongs to a study of T cell repertoires in cytomegalovirus infection. Study-level information: Public TCR beta signature analysis indicated the presence of both CMV infection and matching HLA type. Study results and caveats: The cumulative frequency of public TCR beta families identified carriers of CMV plus the relevant HLA. Across the ex vivo response, the dominant clonotypes were HLA-C-restricted CMV-specific TCR beta clonotypes.

Losses at the gene ends were 2 bases for V and 6 bases for J; bases not matched to a gene: 1. The V gene's germline CDR1 is MNHNY and CDR2 SVGAGI (reference sequence). The CDR3 is made up of 13 amino acids. The sequence came from a human donor in good health (CMV status not recorded). Some clones in this sample may be carry-over from other donors' samples. Material for sequencing was PBMCs. The chain is built from TRBV6-6 and TRBJ2-5; 9 nucleotides align to TRBD2. The CDR3 sequence is CASSYGLAKTQYF. The CDR3 DNA reads TGTGCCAGCAGTTACGGACTAGCGAAGACCCAGTACTTC.